These 13 T cell receptor beta chains came from one sample sequenced in a study of blood T cell repertoires in COVID-19. Repertoires were generated with immunoSEQ multiplex PCR, while TCRdb's copy carries only in-frame clones and drops some. Counted here are fewer than 250,000 clones, about 89% occurring once; the ten biggest clones make up about 5%. What was sequenced was peripheral blood. These receptors all stem from a woman aged 35 to 49 with acute or convalescent COVID-19.

The J gene is TRBJ1-2, the V gene TRBV18, with TRBD1 identical over 11 bases. Trimming at V came to 8 bases and at J to 5 bases, leaving 7 bases not matched to a gene. Germline V gene lookup returns CDR1 KGHSH and CDR2 LQKENI. The CDR3 runs 14 residues. The CDR3: CASAGQGALYGYTF. CDR3 DNA: TGTGCCAGCGCCGGACAGGGGGCTCTATATGGCTACACCTTC.

This sequence joins TRBV3-1 (or the pseudogene TRBV3-2) and TRBJ2-3, with 9 nucleotides matching TRBD2. The CDR3 is 16 residues long. Per germline, CDR1 LGHDT and CDR2 YNNKEL (reference sequence). Trimming at V came to 5 bases and at J to 4 bases, leaving 10 bases not matched to a gene. This CDR3 is CASSIISGGLADTQYF. In DNA, the CDR3 is TGTGCCAGCAGCATCATAAGCGGGGGGCTTGCAGATACGCAGTATTTT.

This clone has just a few counts. V gene TRBV10-3 combines with J gene TRBJ1-1, with 7 bases lining up with TRBD1. The J segment lost 12 bases and the V segment lost 8 bases, leaving 9 bases of the junction unmatched. The CDR3 totals 11 residues. Germline loops: CDR1 ENHRY, CDR2 SYGVKD. The CDR3 reads CAIREDRATFF. For the CDR3, the DNA is TGTGCCATCCGGGAAGACAGGGCAACTTTCTTT.

Here the CDR3 DNA reads TGCGCCAGCAGCTTGGGACAGAGCTATGGCTACACCTTC. Residues: CASSLGQSYGYTF. V is TRBV5-1 and J is TRBJ1-2; TRBD1 might be the D (5 bases). Trimming pared 0 bases from V and 4 bases from J, leaving 7 bases between. This CDR3 is built from 13 residues. CDR1 is SGHRS and CDR2 is YFSETQ in the germline V gene.

This clone showed up just once. The V and J genes are TRBV10-1 and TRBJ2-1; possibly TRBD1 for D (5 bases). The CDR3 spans 14 residues. CDR1 and CDR2 from the germline V gene are WNHNN and SYGVQD (reference sequence). V was shortened by 6 bases and J by 5 bases, with 14 bases between the two germline ends. The CDR3 DNA reads TGCGCCAGCAGCGGGCTTATAGGGGACAATGAGCAGTTCTTC. It specifies CASSGLIGDNEQFF.

V is TRBV4-2 and J is TRBJ1-3, with unresolved D. The V end lost 8 bases, the J end lost 9 bases, and 11 bases lay between the germline ends. The V gene's germline CDR1 is LGHNA and CDR2 YNFKEQ. CDR3 length: 11 residues. CDR3 loop: CASSRGGTIYF. For the CDR3, the DNA is TGTGCCAGCTCTCGGGGAGGCACCATATATTTT.

The CDR3, as DNA: TGTGCCAGTAGTATAGCCGGGGGGTTGGGTGAAGCTTTCTTT. It specifies CASSIAGGLGEAFF. The rearrangement links TRBV19 to TRBJ1-1; D might be TRBD1 (5 bases). The germline V and J ends were trimmed by 1 base and 7 bases, with 13 bases remaining between them. The CDR3 extends over 14 amino acids. CDR1 and CDR2 (germline): LNHDA, SQIVND (reference sequence).

The chain has TRBV9 and TRBJ1-3, with 7 nucleotides matching TRBD1. The germline V gene has CDR1 SGDLS and CDR2 YYNGEE. The length of the CDR3 is 18 residues. With V trimmed by 1 base and J by 1 base, 11 bases remained unmatched. CDR3 protein: CASSVPSLDRQSGNTIYF. The DNA of the CDR3 is TGTGCCAGCAGCGTACCATCGCTGGACAGGCAATCTGGAAACACCATATATTTT. Full variable domain (remainder filled in from reference TRBV9 and TRBJ1-3): DSGVTQTPKHLITATGQRVTLRCSPRSGDLSVYWYQQSLDQGLQFLIQYYNGEERAKGNILERFSAQQFPDLHSELNLSSLELGDSALYFCASSVPSLDRQSGNTIYFGEGSWLTVV.

This chain joins TRBV4-1 and TRBJ2-2; D is perhaps TRBD1 (6 bases). Germline CDR1 is MGHRA and CDR2 is YSYEKL. With 6 bases removed from V and 1 base from J, the gap between germline ends came to 9 bases. The CDR3 runs 14 residues. The CDR3 DNA reads as TGCGCCAGCAGACCGGGACAGAACACCGGGGAGCTGTTTTTT. This gives the protein CASRPGQNTGELFF.

This clone was found once. V gene TRBV14 combines with J gene TRBJ1-3, with a tentative D call TRBD1 (5 bases). CDR3 length: 15 amino acids. From germline, CDR1 is SGHDN and CDR2 FVKESK. Trimming left V 2 bases short and J 2 bases short, with 10 bases between. CDR3 loop: CASSQHGGAGNTIYF. The DNA of the CDR3 is TGTGCCAGCAGCCAACACGGGGGTGCTGGAAACACCATATATTTT.

CDR3 loop: CASSLEQVRSPLHF. The CDR3 DNA reads as TGCGCCAGCAGCTTGGAACAGGTCAGATCACCCCTCCACTTT. The chain carries TRBV5-1 and TRBJ1-6; perhaps TRBD1 as D (5 bases). V lost 0 bases to trimming and J lost 10 bases, with 11 bases between them. The CDR3 runs 14 residues. CDR1 SGHRS and CDR2 YFSETQ come from the germline V gene.

The CDR3 bases are TGTGCCAGCAGCAGGCCAGCAACCGGGGAGCTGTTTTTT. This encodes CASSRPATGELFF. The gene calls are TRBV6-5 and TRBJ2-2; D gene ambiguous. This CDR3 region has 13 residues. Germline V gene lookup returns CDR1 MNHEY and CDR2 SVGAGI. V was pared by 6 bases and J by 5 bases, with 10 bases between.

The V call is TRBV15, the J call TRBJ2-5; the D is unclear. This CDR3 is 14 amino acids long. Trimming left V 1 base short and J 1 base short, with 7 bases between. Germline V gene lookup returns CDR1 LNHNV and CDR2 YYDKDF (reference sequence). The CDR3 loop reads CATSRGGVQETQYF. In DNA, the CDR3 is TGTGCCACCAGCAGAGGAGGCGTCCAAGAGACCCAGTACTTC.